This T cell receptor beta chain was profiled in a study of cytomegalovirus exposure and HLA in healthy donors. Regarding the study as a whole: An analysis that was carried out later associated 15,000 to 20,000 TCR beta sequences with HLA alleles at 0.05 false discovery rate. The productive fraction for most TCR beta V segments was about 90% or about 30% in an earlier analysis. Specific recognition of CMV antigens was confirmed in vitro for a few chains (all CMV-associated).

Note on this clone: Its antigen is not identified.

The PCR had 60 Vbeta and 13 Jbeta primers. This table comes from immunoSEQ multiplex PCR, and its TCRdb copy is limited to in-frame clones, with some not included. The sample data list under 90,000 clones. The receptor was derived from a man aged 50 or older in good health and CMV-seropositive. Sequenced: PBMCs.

CDR3 sequence (DNA): TGTGCCAGCAGCGTAGCCAGGTACAATGAGCAGTTCTTC. Translation gives CASSVARYNEQFF. The chain combines TRBV9 with TRBJ2-1; D uncertain. The CDR3 runs to 13 residues. V lost 0 bases and J lost 4, with 5 bases in between. Germline V gene sequence: CDR1 SGDLS, CDR2 YYNGEE.